This passage covers 25 T cell receptor beta chains from one sample sequenced in a study of graft-versus-host responses after intestinal transplantation. Assay: immunoSEQ multiplex PCR; the TCRdb copy retains only in-frame clones and omits some. The table shows roughly 90,000 clones, with roughly 90% occurring only once. No antigen has been assigned to these receptors. The sequencing used unstimulated CD4+ T cells sorted from spleen or lymph node cells, collected before transplant. Receptor source: a human donor who was the organ donor for an intestinal transplant.

This clone was recorded only once. The chain uses TRBV4-1 and TRBJ2-7; weak D call: TRBD2 (7 bases). The CDR3 is made up of 16 amino acids. CDR1 is MGHRA and CDR2 is YSYEKL in the germline V gene. The V end was cut by 0 bases, the J end by 4 bases, with 16 bases between. The CDR3 protein is CASSQDRGALGYEQYF. CDR3 sequence (DNA): TGCGCCAGCAGCCAAGACCGGGGGGCGCTTGGGTACGAGCAGTACTTC.

The chain is built from TRBV28 and TRBJ1-6; TRBD1 is a possible D gene (5 bases). This CDR3 comprises 18 residues. V lost 6 bases and J 0 bases, leaving 18 bases between the germline ends. Germline-derived CDR1 and CDR2 are MDHEN and SYDVKM. The CDR3 loop reads CASSNYRQTTSYNSPLHF. CDR3 DNA: TGTGCCAGCAGCAATTATAGACAGACAACCTCCTATAATTCACCCCTCCACTTT.

The genes are TRBV6-1 and TRBJ1-6; D unclear. The V and J ends lost 8 bases and 9 bases respectively, with 14 bases between them. The CDR3 runs 13 residues. CDR1 and CDR2 from the germline V gene are MNHNS and SASEGT. CDR3 sequence (DNA): TGTGCCAGCTCGGGCTATCGGGGTTCACCCCTCCACTTT. Translated: CASSGYRGSPLHF.

This chain connects TRBV6-5 to TRBJ1-2; 7 nucleotides match TRBD1. The CDR3 extends over 12 amino acids. CDR1 MNHEY and CDR2 SVGAGI come from the germline V gene. V shed 5 bases and J 7 bases; nucleotides not matched to a gene: 4. The CDR3: CASSRQGFGYTF. In nucleotides, the CDR3 is TGTGCCAGCAGTAGACAGGGTTTTGGCTACACCTTC.

The genes are TRBV23-1 and TRBJ1-3; possibly TRBD1 for D (5 bases). TRBV23-1 is annotated as an ORF whose role is uncertain. The CDR3 contains 16 residues. Trimming left V 0 bases short and J 8 bases short, with 17 bases between. The CDR3 loop reads CASSQSGSEGWDTIYF. In DNA, the CDR3 is TGCGCCAGCAGTCAATCCGGTTCGGAGGGGTGGGACACCATATATTTT.

The J gene is TRBJ1-1, the V gene TRBV5-1; D perhaps matches TRBD1 (6 bases). CDR3 length: 15 residues. Germline lookup yields CDR1 SGHRS and CDR2 YFSETQ. Trimming removed 0 bases at V and 6 bases at J, with 15 bases between. The CDR3 loop is CASSLGWGGMAEAFF. The CDR3 coding sequence is TGCGCCAGCAGCTTGGGGTGGGGGGGCATGGCTGAAGCTTTCTTT.

V gene TRBV6-1 combines with J gene TRBJ1-1; 9 nucleotides match TRBD1. The CDR3 length is 15 residues. The junction had 8 bases not matched to a gene; V was cut back by 2 bases and J by 7 bases. Germline CDR1 and CDR2: MNHNS and SASEGT. This CDR3 reads CASSERQQGADEAFF. The CDR3 coding sequence is TGTGCCAGCAGTGAACGCCAACAGGGGGCGGATGAAGCTTTCTTT.

CDR3 DNA: TGTGCCAGTAGTATCGGTGGTAGCAATCAGCCCCAGCATTTT. Its translation is CASSIGGSNQPQHF. This rearrangement joins TRBV19 to TRBJ1-5; D not certain. This CDR3 spans 14 amino acids. V was trimmed by 3 bases and J by 0 bases, leaving 6 bases between them. Germline assignment: CDR1 LNHDA and CDR2 SQIVND (reference sequence). Combining the CDR3 with reference TRBV19 and TRBJ1-5 gives the whole variable domain DGGITQSPKYLFRKEGQNVTLSCEQNLNHDAMYWYRQDPGQGLRLIYYSQIVNDFQKGDIAEGYSVSREKKESFPLTVTSAQKNPTAFYLCASSIGGSNQPQHFGDGTRLSIL.

The chain has TRBV6-1 and TRBJ1-5; TRBD1 is a possible D gene (5 bases). This CDR3 comprises 13 residues. Germline V gives CDR1 MNHNS, CDR2 SASEGT. With 8 bases removed from V and 3 bases from J, the gap between germline ends came to 11 bases. Here the CDR3 reads CASRDSFNQPQHF. As DNA, the CDR3 is TGTGCCAGCCGAGACAGTTTCAATCAGCCCCAGCATTTT.

V gene TRBV19 combines with J gene TRBJ2-1; D gene ambiguous. This CDR3 has 13 residues. Trimming removed 5 bases at V and 8 bases at J, with 13 bases between. The V gene's germline CDR1 is LNHDA and CDR2 SQIVND (reference sequence). This CDR3 reads CASSFGLVDEQFF. In nucleotides, the CDR3 is TGTGCCAGTAGTTTCGGCCTAGTCGATGAGCAGTTCTTC.

This clone was seen more than once but under ten times. The rearrangement links TRBV2 to TRBJ2-7; the D gene is possibly TRBD1 (5 bases). CDR1 and CDR2 (germline): SNHLY, FYNNEI. Trimming pared 4 bases from V and 6 bases from J, leaving 16 bases between. The length of the CDR3 is 14 residues. CDR3 DNA sequence: TGTGCCAGCAGTGTCTCGCAGGGTATCGGCGAGCAGTACTTC. Residues: CASSVSQGIGEQYF.

The gene calls are TRBV14 and TRBJ2-5; D gene unclear. Germline lookup yields CDR1 SGHDN and CDR2 FVKESK. V was shortened by 4 bases and J by 0 bases, with 15 bases between the two germline ends. This CDR3 region has 16 residues. Here the CDR3 DNA reads TGTGCCAGCAGCCGCGGTTATGGAAGTTACCAAGAGACCCAGTACTTC. Translating gives CASSRGYGSYQETQYF.

V usage is TRBV10-3 and J usage is TRBJ1-1; D not certain. Trimming removed 3 bases from V and 4 bases from J, with 9 bases in between. Germline lookup yields CDR1 ENHRY and CDR2 SYGVKD. This CDR3 has 13 amino acids. This CDR3 is CAISDLGGTEAFF. The DNA for the CDR3 is TGTGCCATCAGTGACCTGGGAGGCACTGAAGCTTTCTTT.

V is TRBV30 and J is TRBJ2-7; 9 bases match TRBD2. Germline V lookup: CDR1 GTSNPN, CDR2 SVGIG (reference sequence). V was pared by 8 bases and J by 3 bases, with 11 bases of the junction left unmatched. The CDR3 loop spans 14 amino acids. The CDR3 DNA reads TGTGCCCCCGATCCTAGCGGGACCTACTACGAGCAGTACTTC. Translation gives CAPDPSGTYYEQYF. Filled out from reference TRBV30 and TRBJ2-7, the complete variable domain reads SQTIHQWPATLVQPVGSPLSLECTVEGTSNPNLYWYRQAAGRGLQLLFYSVGIGQISSEVPQNLSASRPQDRQFILSSKKLLLSDSGFYLCAPDPSGTYYEQYFGPGTRLTVT.

This clone has more than one count but fewer than ten. Other DNA sequences from this sample encode an identical CDR3 as well. The chain links TRBV16 to TRBJ1-5, with 10 bases lining up with TRBD1. Germline V gives CDR1 KGHSY, CDR2 FQNENV. The CDR3 consists of 15 residues. Unmatched junction bases numbered 0, after V lost 0 bases and J lost 4 bases. The CDR3 protein is CASSQSGQGNQPQHF. For the CDR3, the DNA is TGTGCCAGCAGCCAATCGGGACAGGGGAATCAGCCCCAGCATTTT.

The chain employs TRBV19 and TRBJ2-3; D not certain. From germline, CDR1 is LNHDA and CDR2 SQIVND (reference sequence). The CDR3 extends over 12 amino acids. Trimming left V 3 bases short and J 4 bases short, with 5 bases between. The CDR3, as DNA: TGTGCCAGTAGTATGTCCTCAGATACGCAGTATTTT. Translated: CASSMSSDTQYF.

CDR3 DNA sequence: TGTGCCAGCAGTTTAAACAGGGAGGGACCCCTCCACTTT. Encoded protein: CASSLNREGPLHF. This chain links TRBV27 with TRBJ1-6; TRBD1 is a possible D gene (6 bases). The ends were cut back, 2 bases at V and 12 bases at J, with 11 bases in the middle. CDR1 MNHEY and CDR2 SMNVEV come from the germline V gene (reference sequence). The CDR3 has 13 amino acids.

The chain couples TRBV9 to TRBJ2-3, with D possibly TRBD1 on 6 matching bases. The CDR3 is made up of 17 amino acids. Germline loops: CDR1 SGDLS, CDR2 YYNGEE. V lost 3 bases, J lost 7 bases, and 24 bases lay in between. The CDR3 is CASSGVDSVALMNTQYF. The CDR3 DNA sequence: TGTGCCAGCAGCGGAGTGGACAGTGTTGCCCTTATGAATACGCAGTATTTT.

The V call is TRBV5-5, the J call TRBJ1-5; tentative D call: TRBD1 (5 bases). The V and J ends lost 1 base and 6 bases respectively, with 14 bases between them. CDR1 is SGHKS, CDR2 YYEKEE, per germline (reference sequence). The CDR3 length is 15 residues. This CDR3 reads CASSLSGRVGQPQHF. The DNA for the CDR3 is TGTGCCAGCAGCTTGTCAGGGAGGGTGGGTCAGCCCCAGCATTTT.

The chain couples TRBV2 to TRBJ2-7, with D perhaps matching TRBD2 (5 bases). The CDR3 sequence is 14 residues long. V lost 7 bases and J lost 3, with 16 bases in between. Germline CDR1 reads SNHLY; CDR2 reads FYNNEI. CDR3 in amino acids: CASTGERVGYEQYF. The CDR3 nucleotides read TGTGCCAGCACCGGAGAGAGGGTGGGCTACGAGCAGTACTTC.

The genes are TRBV7-2 and TRBJ2-1; maybe TRBD1 (6 bases). Germline CDR1 reads SGHTA; CDR2 reads FQGNSA. Trimming pared 5 bases from V and 12 bases from J, leaving 11 bases between. The CDR3 contains 11 residues. Here the CDR3 reads CASSEGGTQFF. As DNA, the CDR3 is TGTGCCAGCAGCGAAGGGGGTACGCAGTTCTTC.

This chain joins TRBV28 and TRBJ1-3; D uncertain. Per germline, CDR1 MDHEN and CDR2 SYDVKM. Trimming left V 7 bases short and J 0 bases short, with 7 bases between. The CDR3 is 13 residues long. CDR3: CASIGSSGNTIYF. For the CDR3, the DNA is TGTGCCAGCATAGGGAGCTCTGGAAACACCATATATTTT. Full variable domain (missing parts from reference TRBV28 and TRBJ1-3): DVKVTQSSRYLVKRTGEKVFLECVQDMDHENMFWYRQDPGLGLRLIYFSYDVKMKEKGDIPEGYSVSREKKERFSLILESASTNQTSMYLCASIGSSGNTIYFGEGSWLTVV.

This clone was found a few times. The rearrangement links TRBV5-6 to TRBJ1-2; 11 nucleotides align to TRBD1. J lost 5 bases, V lost 0 bases, and 6 bases had no gene match. The V gene's germline CDR1 is SGHDT and CDR2 YYEEEE. The CDR3 has 16 amino acids. The DNA of the CDR3 is TGTGCCAGCAGCTTGGCGCCCGGGACAGGGGGTTATGGCTACACCTTC. Protein product: CASSLAPGTGGYGYTF.

The rearrangement links TRBV5-1 to TRBJ1-3; D is ambiguous. Germline CDR1 and CDR2: SGHRS and YFSETQ. The CDR3 is 13 amino acids. V lost 4 bases and J 0 bases, leaving 5 bases between the germline ends. The CDR3 sequence is CASSESSGNTIYF. DNA of the CDR3: TGCGCCAGCAGCGAGAGCTCTGGAAACACCATATATTTT.

The chain couples TRBV25-1 to TRBJ2-1; D remains unclear. CDR3 size: 11 residues. Trimming took off 4 bases at V and 7 bases at J, with 5 bases between the two ends. CDR1 is MGHDK, CDR2 SYGVNS, per germline. DNA of the CDR3: TGTGCCAGCAGTGCCCTGAATGAGCAGTTCTTC. It yields the protein CASSALNEQFF.